This entry features one T cell receptor beta chain sequence. Antigen unknown. The data belong to a study of cytomegalovirus exposure and HLA in healthy donors. The PCR employed 60 Vbeta primers together with 13 Jbeta primers. Method: immunoSEQ multiplex PCR; TCRdb's copy keeps in-frame clones and lacks some. This repertoire shows roughly 290,000 clones, about 90% found once; its top ten account for roughly 2.1%. Germline V lookup: CDR1 MNHEY, CDR2 SVGAGI. V was clipped by 0 bases and J by 5 bases, with 8 bases between them. CDR3 size: 14 residues. Study results and caveats: Analyses of presence and absence presupposed an approximately uniform sequencing depth across donors. Most of the TCR beta V segments (in an earlier analysis) were productive either about 90% or about 30% of the time. TCR beta sequences reportedly predicted most subjects' HLA-A and HLA-B alleles accurately. Cytomegalovirus status was reportedly diagnosed by the classifier with high specificity and sensitivity.

The chain links TRBV6-5 to TRBJ2-1; tentatively, D is TRBD2 (5 bases). The sequenced material came from PBMCs. The source is a woman aged 18-29 years in good health and CMV-seronegative. Written as DNA, the CDR3 is TGTGCCAGCAGTTACTCGAACGGGGACAATGAGCAGTTCTTC. Translated, it gives CASSYSNGDNEQFF.